These 7 T cell receptor beta chains were sequenced from one sample in a study of T cell responses to AZD1222 COVID-19 vaccine. Some clones are missing from TCRdb's copy, which holds only in-frame ones; the method was immunoSEQ multiplex PCR. The repertoire holds 100,000 to 130,000 clones, approximately 90% seen once, with roughly 5% in the top ten. The sample consisted of peripheral blood, taken 28 days after the second AZD1222 dose. The origin of the receptors is an adult who received the AZD1222 COVID-19 vaccine.

The rearrangement joins TRBV4-3 to TRBJ1-2; D possibly corresponds to TRBD1 (5 bases). Germline-derived CDR1 and CDR2 are LGHNA and YSLEER. Trimming pared 3 bases from V and 4 bases from J, leaving 21 bases between. The CDR3 covers 17 residues. The DNA for the CDR3 is TGCGCCAGCAGCCAGGAAATCCCGACGGGACGCCCCTATGGCTACACCTTC. Its translation: CASSQEIPTGRPYGYTF.

The chain uses TRBV5-4 and TRBJ2-5, with D perhaps TRBD2 (6 bases). CDR1 SGHNT and CDR2 YYREEE come from the germline V gene (reference sequence). This CDR3 contains 16 residues. V was pared by 0 bases and J by 1 base, with 13 bases between. Written as DNA, the CDR3 is TGTGCCAGCAGCTTGGTAACCGGACTACCCCAAGAGACCCAGTACTTC. Its protein product is CASSLVTGLPQETQYF.

This clone occurred a few times. The genes are TRBV5-4 and TRBJ2-1; D is perhaps TRBD2 (7 bases). With 4 bases removed from V and 0 bases from J, the gap between germline ends came to 17 bases. Looked up from germline, CDR1 is SGHNT and CDR2 is YYREEE (reference sequence). The CDR3 extends over 17 amino acids. Here the CDR3 reads CASSPMGGGSSYNEQFF. In DNA, the CDR3 is TGTGCCAGCAGCCCGATGGGGGGGGGCAGCTCCTACAATGAGCAGTTCTTC.

Here the CDR3 DNA reads TGTGCCAGCAGCCCGACGGGGAACAATCAGCCCCAGCATTTT. Translated, it gives CASSPTGNNQPQHF. This chain uses TRBV7-2 with TRBJ1-5; the D is unclear. CDR1 is SGHTA, CDR2 FQGNSA, per germline. V was shortened by 5 bases and J by 3 bases, with 11 bases between the two germline ends. The CDR3 is made up of 14 amino acids.

The chain combines TRBV28 with TRBJ1-1; no definite D call. The germline V gene has CDR1 MDHEN and CDR2 SYDVKM. There are 12 residues in the CDR3. V was shortened by 6 bases and J by 4 bases, with 9 bases between the two germline ends. The CDR3 sequence is CASRGAVTEAFF. The CDR3 DNA reads as TGTGCCAGCAGGGGTGCGGTCACTGAAGCTTTCTTT.

The CDR3 sequence: CASSDSGGTGNEQFF. CDR3 nucleotide sequence: TGTGCCAGCAGCGATAGCGGGGGTACGGGTAATGAGCAGTTCTTC. This chain joins TRBV9 and TRBJ2-1, with 9 bases that match TRBD2. The CDR3 length is 15 residues. Germline trimming cut 3 bases from V and 7 bases from J; bases unmatched to any gene: 8. Germline CDR1 SGDLS, CDR2 YYNGEE.

This clone was seen only once. The rearrangement links TRBV2 to TRBJ1-2, with D possibly TRBD1 on 6 matching bases. CDR3 length: 13 residues. V was clipped by 8 bases and J by 4 bases, with 14 bases between them. Germline V gene lookup returns CDR1 SNHLY and CDR2 FYNNEI. The chain's CDR3 is CASRNRELYGYTF. CDR3 sequence (DNA): TGTGCCAGCCGAAACAGGGAGCTCTATGGCTACACCTTC.